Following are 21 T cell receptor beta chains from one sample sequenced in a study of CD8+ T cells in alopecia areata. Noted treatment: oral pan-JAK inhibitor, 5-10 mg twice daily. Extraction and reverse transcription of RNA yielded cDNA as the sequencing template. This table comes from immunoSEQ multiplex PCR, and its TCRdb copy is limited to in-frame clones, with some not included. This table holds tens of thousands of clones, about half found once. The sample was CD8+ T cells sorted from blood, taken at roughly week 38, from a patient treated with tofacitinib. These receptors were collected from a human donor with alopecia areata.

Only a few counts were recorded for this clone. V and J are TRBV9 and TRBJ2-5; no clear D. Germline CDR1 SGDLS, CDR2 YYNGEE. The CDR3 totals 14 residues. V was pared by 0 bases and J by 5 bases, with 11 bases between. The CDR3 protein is CASSVGPVWETQYF. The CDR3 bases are TGTGCCAGCAGCGTAGGCCCGGTTTGGGAGACCCAGTACTTC.

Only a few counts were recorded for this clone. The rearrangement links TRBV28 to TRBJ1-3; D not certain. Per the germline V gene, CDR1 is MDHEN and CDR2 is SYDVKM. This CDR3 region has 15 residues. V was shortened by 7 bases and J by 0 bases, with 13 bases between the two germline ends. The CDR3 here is CASTQDGSSGNTIYF. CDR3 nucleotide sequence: TGTGCCAGCACCCAGGACGGAAGCTCTGGAAACACCATATATTTT.

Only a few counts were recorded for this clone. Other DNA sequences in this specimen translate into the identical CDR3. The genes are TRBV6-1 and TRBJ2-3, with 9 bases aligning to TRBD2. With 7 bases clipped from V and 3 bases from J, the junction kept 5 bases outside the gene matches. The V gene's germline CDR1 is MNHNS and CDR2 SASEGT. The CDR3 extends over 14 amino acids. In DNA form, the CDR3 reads TGTGCCAGCAAGCTAGCGGGAAGTACAGATACGCAGTATTTT. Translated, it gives CASKLAGSTDTQYF.

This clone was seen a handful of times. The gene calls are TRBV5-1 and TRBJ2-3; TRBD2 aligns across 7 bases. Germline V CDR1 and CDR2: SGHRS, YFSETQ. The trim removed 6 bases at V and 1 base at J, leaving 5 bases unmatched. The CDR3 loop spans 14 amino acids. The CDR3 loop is CASTRTSRTDTQYF. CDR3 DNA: TGCGCCAGCACCCGGACTAGTCGCACAGATACGCAGTATTTT.

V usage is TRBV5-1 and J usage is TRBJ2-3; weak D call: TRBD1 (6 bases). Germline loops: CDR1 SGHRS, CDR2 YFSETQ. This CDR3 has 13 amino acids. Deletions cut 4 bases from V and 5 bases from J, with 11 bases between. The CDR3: CASSIPGEDTQYF. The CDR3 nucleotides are TGCGCCAGCAGCATCCCAGGGGAAGATACGCAGTATTTT. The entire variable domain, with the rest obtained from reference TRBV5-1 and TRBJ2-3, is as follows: KAGVTQTPRYLIKTRGQQVTLSCSPISGHRSVSWYQQTPGQGLQFLFEYFSETQRNKGNFPGRFSGRQFSNSRSEMNVSTLELGDSALYLCASSIPGEDTQYFGPGTRLTVL.

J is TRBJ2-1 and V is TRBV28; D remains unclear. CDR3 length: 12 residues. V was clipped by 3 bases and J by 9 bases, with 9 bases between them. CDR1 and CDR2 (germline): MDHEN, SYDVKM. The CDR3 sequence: CASSFLDREQFF. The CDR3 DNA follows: TGTGCCAGCAGTTTCCTAGACCGTGAGCAGTTCTTC.

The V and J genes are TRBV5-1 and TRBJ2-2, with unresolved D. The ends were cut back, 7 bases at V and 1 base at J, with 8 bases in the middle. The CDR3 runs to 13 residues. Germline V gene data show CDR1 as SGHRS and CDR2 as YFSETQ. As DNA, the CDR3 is TGCGCCAGCGCCCTGGGGAACACCGGGGAGCTGTTTTTT. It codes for CASALGNTGELFF.

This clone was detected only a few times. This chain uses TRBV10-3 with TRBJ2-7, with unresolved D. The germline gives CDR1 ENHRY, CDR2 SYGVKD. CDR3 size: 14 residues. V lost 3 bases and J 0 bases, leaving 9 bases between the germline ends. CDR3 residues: CAISDGESSYEQYF. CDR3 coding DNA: TGTGCCATCAGTGATGGGGAAAGCTCCTACGAGCAGTACTTC.

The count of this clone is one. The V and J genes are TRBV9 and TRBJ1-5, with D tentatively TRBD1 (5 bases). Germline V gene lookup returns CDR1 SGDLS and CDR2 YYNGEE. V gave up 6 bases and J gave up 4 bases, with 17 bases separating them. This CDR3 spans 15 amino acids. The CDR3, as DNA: TGTGCCAGCACTCCTTCGGACGGGGCGAATCAGCCCCAGCATTTT. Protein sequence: CASTPSDGANQPQHF.

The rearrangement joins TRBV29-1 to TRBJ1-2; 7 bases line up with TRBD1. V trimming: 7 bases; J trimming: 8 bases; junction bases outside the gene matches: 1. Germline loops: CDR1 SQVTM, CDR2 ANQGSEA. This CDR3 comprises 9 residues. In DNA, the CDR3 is TGCAGCGACAGGGGCGGCTACACCTTC. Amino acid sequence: CSDRGGYTF.

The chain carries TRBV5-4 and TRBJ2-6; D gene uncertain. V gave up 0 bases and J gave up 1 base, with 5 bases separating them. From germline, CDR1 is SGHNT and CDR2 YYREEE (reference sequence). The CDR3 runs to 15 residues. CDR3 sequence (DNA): TGTGCCAGCAGCTTGGTAGGGTCTGGGGCCAACGTCCTGACTTTC. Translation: CASSLVGSGANVLTF.

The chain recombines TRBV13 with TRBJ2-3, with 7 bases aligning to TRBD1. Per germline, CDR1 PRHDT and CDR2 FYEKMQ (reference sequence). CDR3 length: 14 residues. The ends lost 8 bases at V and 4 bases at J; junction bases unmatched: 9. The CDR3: CASSDRAQADTQYF. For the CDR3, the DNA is TGTGCCAGCTCAGACAGGGCTCAAGCAGATACGCAGTATTTT.

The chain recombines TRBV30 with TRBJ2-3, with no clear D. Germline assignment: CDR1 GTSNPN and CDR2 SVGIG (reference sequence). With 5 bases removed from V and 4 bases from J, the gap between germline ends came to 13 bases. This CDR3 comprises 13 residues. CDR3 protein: CAWVGFAADTQYF. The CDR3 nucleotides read TGTGCCTGGGTCGGTTTCGCGGCAGATACGCAGTATTTT.

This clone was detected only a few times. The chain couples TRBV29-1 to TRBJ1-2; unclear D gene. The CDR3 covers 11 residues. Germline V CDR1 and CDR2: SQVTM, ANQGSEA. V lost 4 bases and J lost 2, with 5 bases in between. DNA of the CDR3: TGCAGCGTTGCACAGAACTATGGCTACACCTTC. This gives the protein CSVAQNYGYTF.

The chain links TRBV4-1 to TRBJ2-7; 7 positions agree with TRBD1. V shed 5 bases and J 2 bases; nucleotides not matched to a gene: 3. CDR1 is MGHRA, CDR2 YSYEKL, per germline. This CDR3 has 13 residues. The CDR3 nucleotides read TGCGCCAGCAGCATCGACAGGGCCTACGAGCAGTACTTC. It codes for CASSIDRAYEQYF.

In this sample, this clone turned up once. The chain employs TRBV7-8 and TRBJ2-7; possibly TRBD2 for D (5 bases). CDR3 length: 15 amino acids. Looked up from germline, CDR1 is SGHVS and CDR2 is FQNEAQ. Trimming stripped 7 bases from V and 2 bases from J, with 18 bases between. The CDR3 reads CASNQLRARTYEQYF. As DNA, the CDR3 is TGTGCCAGCAACCAACTGAGGGCCCGGACCTACGAGCAGTACTTC.

Here the CDR3 reads CASSLSLLNTEAFF. The CDR3 DNA reads as TGCGCCAGCAGCTTGTCACTCTTGAACACTGAAGCTTTCTTT. The chain carries TRBV5-1 and TRBJ1-1; D unresolved. CDR1 and CDR2 from the germline V gene are SGHRS and YFSETQ. Trimming shortened V by 1 base and J by 0 bases, and 7 bases separated the two germline ends. CDR3 size: 14 residues.

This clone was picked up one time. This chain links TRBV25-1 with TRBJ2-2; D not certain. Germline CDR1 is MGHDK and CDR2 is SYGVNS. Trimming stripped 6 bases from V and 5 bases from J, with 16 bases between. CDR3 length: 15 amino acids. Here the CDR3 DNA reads TGTGCCAGCAGAGACCTGTACCAGAGTACCGGGGAGCTGTTTTTT. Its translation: CASRDLYQSTGELFF.

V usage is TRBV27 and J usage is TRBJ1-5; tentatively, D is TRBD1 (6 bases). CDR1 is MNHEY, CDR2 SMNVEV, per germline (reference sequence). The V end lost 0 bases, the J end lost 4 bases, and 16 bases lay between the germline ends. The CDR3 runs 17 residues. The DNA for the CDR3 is TGTGCCAGCAGTTTATCAATGACAGGCGCTTTGAATCAGCCCCAGCATTTT. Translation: CASSLSMTGALNQPQHF.

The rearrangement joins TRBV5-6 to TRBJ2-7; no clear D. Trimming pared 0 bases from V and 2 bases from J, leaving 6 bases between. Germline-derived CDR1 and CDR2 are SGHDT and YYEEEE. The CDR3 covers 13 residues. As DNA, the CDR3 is TGTGCCAGCAGCTTGGGCCCTACCTACGAGCAGTACTTC. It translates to CASSLGPTYEQYF.

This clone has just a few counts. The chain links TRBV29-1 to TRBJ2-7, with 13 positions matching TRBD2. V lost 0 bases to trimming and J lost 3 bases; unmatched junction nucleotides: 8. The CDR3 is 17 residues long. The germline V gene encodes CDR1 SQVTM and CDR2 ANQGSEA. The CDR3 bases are TGCAGCGTTGAAGATCCAGGGACTAGCGGGATTCTCTACGAGCAGTACTTC. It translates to CSVEDPGTSGILYEQYF.